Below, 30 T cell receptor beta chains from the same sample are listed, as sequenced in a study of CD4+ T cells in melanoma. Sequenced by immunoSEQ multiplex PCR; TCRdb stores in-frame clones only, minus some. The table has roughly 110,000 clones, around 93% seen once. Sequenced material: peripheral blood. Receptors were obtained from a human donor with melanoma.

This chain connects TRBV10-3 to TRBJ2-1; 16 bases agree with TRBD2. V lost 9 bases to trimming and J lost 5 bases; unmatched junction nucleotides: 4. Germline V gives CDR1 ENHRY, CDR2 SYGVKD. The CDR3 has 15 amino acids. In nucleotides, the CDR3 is TGTGCCATTGGGACTAGCGGGAGGGCCGACAATGAGCAGTTCTTC. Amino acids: CAIGTSGRADNEQFF.

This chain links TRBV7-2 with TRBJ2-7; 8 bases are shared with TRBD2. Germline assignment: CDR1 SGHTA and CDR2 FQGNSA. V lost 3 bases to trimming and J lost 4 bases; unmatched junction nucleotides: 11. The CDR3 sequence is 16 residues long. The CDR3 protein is CASSLGDGGRWYEQYF. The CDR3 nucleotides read TGTGCCAGCAGCTTGGGGGACGGCGGGAGGTGGTACGAGCAGTACTTC.

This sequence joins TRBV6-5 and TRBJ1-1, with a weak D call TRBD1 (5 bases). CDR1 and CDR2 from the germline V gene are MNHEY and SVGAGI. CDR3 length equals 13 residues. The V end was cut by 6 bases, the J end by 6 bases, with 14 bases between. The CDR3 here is CASRSGTGPEAFF. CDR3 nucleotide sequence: TGTGCCAGCAGGTCCGGGACTGGCCCTGAAGCTTTCTTT.

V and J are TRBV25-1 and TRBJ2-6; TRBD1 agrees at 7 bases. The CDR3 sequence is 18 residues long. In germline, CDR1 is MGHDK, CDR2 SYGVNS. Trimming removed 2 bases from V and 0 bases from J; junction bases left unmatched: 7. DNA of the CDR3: TGTGCCAGCAGTGAACTCGGGACAGCTCACTCTGGGGCCAACGTCCTGACTTTC. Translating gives CASSELGTAHSGANVLTF.

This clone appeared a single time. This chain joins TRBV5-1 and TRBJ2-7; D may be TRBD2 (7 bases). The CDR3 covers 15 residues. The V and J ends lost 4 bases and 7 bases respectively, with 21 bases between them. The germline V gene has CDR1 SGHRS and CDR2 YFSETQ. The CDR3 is CASSTGPGGPWEQYF. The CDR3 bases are TGCGCCAGCAGCACCGGTCCGGGGGGCCCTTGGGAGCAGTACTTC.

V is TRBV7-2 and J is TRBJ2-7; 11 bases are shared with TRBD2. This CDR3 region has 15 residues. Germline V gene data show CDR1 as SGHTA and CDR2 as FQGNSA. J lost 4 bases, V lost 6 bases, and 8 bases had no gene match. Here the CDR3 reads CASRLRLAGSYEQYF. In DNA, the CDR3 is TGTGCCAGCAGACTTCGACTAGCGGGATCTTACGAGCAGTACTTC.

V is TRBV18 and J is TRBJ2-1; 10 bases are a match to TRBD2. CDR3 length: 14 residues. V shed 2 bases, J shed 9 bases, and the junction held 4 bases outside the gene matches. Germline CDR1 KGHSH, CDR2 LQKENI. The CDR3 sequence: CASSPSGRGIEQFF. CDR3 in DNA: TGTGCCAGCTCACCAAGCGGGAGGGGTATTGAGCAGTTCTTC.

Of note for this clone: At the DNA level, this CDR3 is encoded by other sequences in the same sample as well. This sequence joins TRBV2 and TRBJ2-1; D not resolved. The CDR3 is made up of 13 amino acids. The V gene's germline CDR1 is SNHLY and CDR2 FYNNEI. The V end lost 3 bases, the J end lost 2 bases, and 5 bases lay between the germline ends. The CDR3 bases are TGTGCCAGCAGTGACGTAACCTACAATGAGCAGTTCTTC. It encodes CASSDVTYNEQFF.

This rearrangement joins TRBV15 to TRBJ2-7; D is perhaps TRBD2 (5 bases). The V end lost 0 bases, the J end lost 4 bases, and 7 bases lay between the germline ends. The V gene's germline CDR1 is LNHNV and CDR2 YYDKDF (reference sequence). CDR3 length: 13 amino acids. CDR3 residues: CATSRDRTYEQYF. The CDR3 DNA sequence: TGTGCCACCAGCAGAGATAGGACTTACGAGCAGTACTTC.

CDR3 in DNA: TGTGCCAGCAGCGCCTGGACAGGTCAGCGCTCTGGAAACACCATATATTTT. Translation gives CASSAWTGQRSGNTIYF. V gene TRBV7-9 combines with J gene TRBJ1-3, with TRBD1 matching 7 bases. V was clipped by 5 bases and J by 0 bases; unmatched bases: 10. This CDR3 comprises 17 residues. CDR1 is SEHNR, CDR2 FQNEAQ, per germline (reference sequence).

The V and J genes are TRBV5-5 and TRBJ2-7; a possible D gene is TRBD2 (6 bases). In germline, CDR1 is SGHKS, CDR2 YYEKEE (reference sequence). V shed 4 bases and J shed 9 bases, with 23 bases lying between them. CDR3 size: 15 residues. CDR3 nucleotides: TGTGCCAGCAGCCCGGTGGGCGGGATCTACGACGGGCAGTACTTC. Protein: CASSPVGGIYDGQYF.

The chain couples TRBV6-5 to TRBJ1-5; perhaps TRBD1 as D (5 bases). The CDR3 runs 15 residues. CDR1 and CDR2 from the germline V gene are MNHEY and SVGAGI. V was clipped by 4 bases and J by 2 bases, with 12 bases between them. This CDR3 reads CASSSGQGGNQPQHF. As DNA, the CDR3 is TGTGCCAGCAGTTCCGGCCAGGGTGGCAATCAGCCCCAGCATTTT.

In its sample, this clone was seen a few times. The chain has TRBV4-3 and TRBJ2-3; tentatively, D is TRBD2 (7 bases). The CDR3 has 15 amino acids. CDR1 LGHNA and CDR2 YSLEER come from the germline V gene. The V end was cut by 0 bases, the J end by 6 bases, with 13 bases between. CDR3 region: CASSQDARGGDTQYF. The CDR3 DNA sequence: TGCGCCAGCAGCCAAGATGCTAGGGGGGGGGATACGCAGTATTTT.

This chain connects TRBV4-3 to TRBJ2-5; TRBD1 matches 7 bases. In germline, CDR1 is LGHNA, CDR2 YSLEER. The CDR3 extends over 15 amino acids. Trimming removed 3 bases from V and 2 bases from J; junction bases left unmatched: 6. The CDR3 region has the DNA TGCGCCAGCAGCCACCCGGGACAGATGCAAGAGACCCAGTACTTC. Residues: CASSHPGQMQETQYF.

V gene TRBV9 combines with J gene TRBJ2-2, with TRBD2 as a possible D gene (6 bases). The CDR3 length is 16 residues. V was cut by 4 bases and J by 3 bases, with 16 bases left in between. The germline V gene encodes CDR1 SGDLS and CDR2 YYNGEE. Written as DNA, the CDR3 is TGTGCCAGCAGCCCCCGGGGGAGCGGAGACACCGGGGAGCTGTTTTTT. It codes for CASSPRGSGDTGELFF.

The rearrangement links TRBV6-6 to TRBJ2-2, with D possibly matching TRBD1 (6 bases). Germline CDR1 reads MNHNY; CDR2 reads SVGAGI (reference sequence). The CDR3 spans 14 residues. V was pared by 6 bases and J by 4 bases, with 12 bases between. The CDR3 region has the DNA TGTGCCAGCAGCTTACAGGGATTCACCGGGGAGCTGTTTTTT. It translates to CASSLQGFTGELFF.

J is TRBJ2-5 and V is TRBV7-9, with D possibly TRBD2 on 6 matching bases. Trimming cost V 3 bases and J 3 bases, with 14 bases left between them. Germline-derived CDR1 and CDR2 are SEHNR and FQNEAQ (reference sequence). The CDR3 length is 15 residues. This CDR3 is CASSFYRERKETQYF. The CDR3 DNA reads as TGTGCCAGCAGCTTCTACCGGGAGAGAAAAGAGACCCAGTACTTC.

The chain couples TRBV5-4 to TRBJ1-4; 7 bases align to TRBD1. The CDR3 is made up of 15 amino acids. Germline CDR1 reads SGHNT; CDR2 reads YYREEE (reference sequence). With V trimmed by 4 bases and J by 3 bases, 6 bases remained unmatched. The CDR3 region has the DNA TGTGCCAGCAGCCCCAGACAGGGACCTAATGAAAAACTGTTTTTT. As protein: CASSPRQGPNEKLFF.

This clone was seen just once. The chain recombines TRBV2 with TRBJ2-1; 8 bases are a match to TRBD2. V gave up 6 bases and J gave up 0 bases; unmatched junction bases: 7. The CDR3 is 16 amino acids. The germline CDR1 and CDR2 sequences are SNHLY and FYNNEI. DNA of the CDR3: TGTGCCAGCAGGAAACTAGCGGAGAGCTCCTACAATGAGCAGTTCTTC. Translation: CASRKLAESSYNEQFF.

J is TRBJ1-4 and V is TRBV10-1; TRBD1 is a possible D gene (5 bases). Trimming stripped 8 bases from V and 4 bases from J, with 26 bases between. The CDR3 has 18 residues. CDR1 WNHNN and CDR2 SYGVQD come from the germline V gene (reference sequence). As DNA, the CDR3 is TGCGCCAGCCAACCGGGGCAGGCCTTCGTTTTTTTTAATGAAAAACTGTTTTTT. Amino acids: CASQPGQAFVFFNEKLFF.

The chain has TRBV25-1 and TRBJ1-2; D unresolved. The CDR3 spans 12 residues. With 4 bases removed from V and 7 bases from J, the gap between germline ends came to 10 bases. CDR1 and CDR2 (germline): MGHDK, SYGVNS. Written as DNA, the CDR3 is TGTGCCAGCAGTGCAGGAGTTAGTGGCTACACCTTC. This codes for CASSAGVSGYTF.

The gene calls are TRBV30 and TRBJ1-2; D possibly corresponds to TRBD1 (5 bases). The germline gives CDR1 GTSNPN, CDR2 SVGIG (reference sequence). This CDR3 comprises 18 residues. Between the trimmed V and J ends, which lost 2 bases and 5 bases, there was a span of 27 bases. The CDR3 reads CAWSRFSARAGSGYGYTF. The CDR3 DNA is TGTGCCTGGAGTCGCTTTAGCGCCAGGGCAGGGTCTGGGTATGGCTACACCTTC.

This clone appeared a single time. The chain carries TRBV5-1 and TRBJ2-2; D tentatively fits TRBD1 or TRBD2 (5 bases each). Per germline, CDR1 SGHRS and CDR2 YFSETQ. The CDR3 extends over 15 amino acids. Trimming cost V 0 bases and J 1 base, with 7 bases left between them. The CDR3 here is CASSLDGGNTGELFF. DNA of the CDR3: TGCGCCAGCAGCTTGGATGGGGGGAACACCGGGGAGCTGTTTTTT.

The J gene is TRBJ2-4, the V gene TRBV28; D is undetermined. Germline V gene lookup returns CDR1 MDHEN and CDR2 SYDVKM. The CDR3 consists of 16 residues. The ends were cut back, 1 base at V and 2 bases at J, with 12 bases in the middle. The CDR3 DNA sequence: TGTGCCAGCAGTTTATTGGCGAAGGGTTCCAAAAACATTCAGTACTTC. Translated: CASSLLAKGSKNIQYF. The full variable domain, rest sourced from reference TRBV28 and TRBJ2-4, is DVKVTQSSRYLVKRTGEKVFLECVQDMDHENMFWYRQDPGLGLRLIYFSYDVKMKEKGDIPEGYSVSREKKERFSLILESASTNQTSMYLCASSLLAKGSKNIQYFGAGTRLSVL.

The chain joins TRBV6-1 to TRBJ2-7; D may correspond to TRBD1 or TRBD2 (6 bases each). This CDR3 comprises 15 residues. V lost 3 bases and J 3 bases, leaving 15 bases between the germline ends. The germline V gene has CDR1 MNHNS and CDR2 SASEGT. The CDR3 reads CASSDLGGVSYEQYF. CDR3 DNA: TGTGCCAGCAGTGATCTCGGGGGCGTGAGCTACGAGCAGTACTTC.

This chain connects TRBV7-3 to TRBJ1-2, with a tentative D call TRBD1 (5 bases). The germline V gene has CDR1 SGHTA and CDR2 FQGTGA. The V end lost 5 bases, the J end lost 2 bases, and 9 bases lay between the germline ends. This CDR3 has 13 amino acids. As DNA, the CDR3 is TGTGCCAGCAGCGTTACAGGAAACTATGGCTACACCTTC. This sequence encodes CASSVTGNYGYTF.

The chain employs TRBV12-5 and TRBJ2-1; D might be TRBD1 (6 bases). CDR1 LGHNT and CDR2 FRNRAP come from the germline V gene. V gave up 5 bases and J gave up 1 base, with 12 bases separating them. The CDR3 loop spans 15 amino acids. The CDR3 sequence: CASGQGFPSYNEQFF. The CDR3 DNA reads TGTGCTAGTGGTCAGGGGTTTCCATCCTACAATGAGCAGTTCTTC.

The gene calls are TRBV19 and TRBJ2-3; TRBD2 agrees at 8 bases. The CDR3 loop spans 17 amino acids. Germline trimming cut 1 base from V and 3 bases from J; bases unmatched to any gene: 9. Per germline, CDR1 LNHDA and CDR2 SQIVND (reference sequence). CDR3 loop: CASSIGSSGSLTDTQYF. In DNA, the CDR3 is TGTGCCAGTAGTATAGGATCCAGCGGGAGTTTGACAGATACGCAGTATTTT.

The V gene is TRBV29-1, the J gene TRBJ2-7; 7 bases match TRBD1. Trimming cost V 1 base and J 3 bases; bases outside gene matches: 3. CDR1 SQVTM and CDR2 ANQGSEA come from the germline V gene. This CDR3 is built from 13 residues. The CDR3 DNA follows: TGCAGCGTTGAAGTGGGACAGAGCTACGAGCAGTACTTC. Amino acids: CSVEVGQSYEQYF.

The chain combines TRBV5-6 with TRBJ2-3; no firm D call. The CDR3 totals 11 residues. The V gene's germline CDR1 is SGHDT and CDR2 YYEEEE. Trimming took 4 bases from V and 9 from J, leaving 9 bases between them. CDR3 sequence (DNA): TGTGCCAGCAGCATAGGGTCCACGCAGTATTTT. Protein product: CASSIGSTQYF.